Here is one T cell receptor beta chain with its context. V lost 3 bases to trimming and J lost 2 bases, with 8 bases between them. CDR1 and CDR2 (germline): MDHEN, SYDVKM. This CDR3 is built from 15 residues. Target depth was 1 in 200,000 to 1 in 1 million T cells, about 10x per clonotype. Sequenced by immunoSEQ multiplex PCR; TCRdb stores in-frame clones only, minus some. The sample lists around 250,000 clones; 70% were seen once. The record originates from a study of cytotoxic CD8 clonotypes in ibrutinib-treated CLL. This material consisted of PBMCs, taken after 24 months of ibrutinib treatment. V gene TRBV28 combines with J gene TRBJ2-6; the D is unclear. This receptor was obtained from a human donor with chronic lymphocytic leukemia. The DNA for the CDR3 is TGTGCCAGCAGTTTCTTGAACCCTGGGGCCAACGTCCTGACTTTC. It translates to CASSFLNPGANVLTF.